The T cell receptor (beta chain) described here comes from a study of persistence of HIV-infected CD4 T cells. In the case of this clone: Its target is unknown.

Cells were stimulated nonspecifically with anti-CD3/anti-CD28 magnetic beads. Sorting of responding CD4+ T cells relied on upregulated CD40 ligand together with CD69. Donors had undetectable plasma HIV-1 RNA, under 50 copies/mL, for 4+ years. Anti-CD28/CD49d costimulation, CD40-blocking antibody and enfuvirtide were given to CD8-depleted PBMCs for under 20 hours. This CDR3 has 15 amino acids. Trimming removed 3 bases at V and 2 bases at J, with 9 bases between. Germline CDR1 SGDLS, CDR2 YYNGEE. Study-level points and caveats: Within sorted populations, more oligoclonal TCRs accompanied more oligoclonal proviruses.

The libraries were made with immunoSEQ version 4 in survey mode. Clones were sequenced by immunoSEQ multiplex PCR, and TCRdb holds only the in-frame ones, with some missing. The table records about 45,000 clones, 75% to 90% of them present only once. Source: CD4+ T cells sorted from PBMCs after roughly 17-hour stimulation, taken from a patient who received antiretroviral therapy. The V and J genes are TRBV9 and TRBJ1-6, with no clear D. This clonotype was obtained from an adult woman with HIV who was CMV-seropositive. The CDR3 nucleotides read TGTGCCAGCAGCGGAGACATCGCCTATAATTCACCCCTCCACTTT. Its translation is CASSGDIAYNSPLHF.